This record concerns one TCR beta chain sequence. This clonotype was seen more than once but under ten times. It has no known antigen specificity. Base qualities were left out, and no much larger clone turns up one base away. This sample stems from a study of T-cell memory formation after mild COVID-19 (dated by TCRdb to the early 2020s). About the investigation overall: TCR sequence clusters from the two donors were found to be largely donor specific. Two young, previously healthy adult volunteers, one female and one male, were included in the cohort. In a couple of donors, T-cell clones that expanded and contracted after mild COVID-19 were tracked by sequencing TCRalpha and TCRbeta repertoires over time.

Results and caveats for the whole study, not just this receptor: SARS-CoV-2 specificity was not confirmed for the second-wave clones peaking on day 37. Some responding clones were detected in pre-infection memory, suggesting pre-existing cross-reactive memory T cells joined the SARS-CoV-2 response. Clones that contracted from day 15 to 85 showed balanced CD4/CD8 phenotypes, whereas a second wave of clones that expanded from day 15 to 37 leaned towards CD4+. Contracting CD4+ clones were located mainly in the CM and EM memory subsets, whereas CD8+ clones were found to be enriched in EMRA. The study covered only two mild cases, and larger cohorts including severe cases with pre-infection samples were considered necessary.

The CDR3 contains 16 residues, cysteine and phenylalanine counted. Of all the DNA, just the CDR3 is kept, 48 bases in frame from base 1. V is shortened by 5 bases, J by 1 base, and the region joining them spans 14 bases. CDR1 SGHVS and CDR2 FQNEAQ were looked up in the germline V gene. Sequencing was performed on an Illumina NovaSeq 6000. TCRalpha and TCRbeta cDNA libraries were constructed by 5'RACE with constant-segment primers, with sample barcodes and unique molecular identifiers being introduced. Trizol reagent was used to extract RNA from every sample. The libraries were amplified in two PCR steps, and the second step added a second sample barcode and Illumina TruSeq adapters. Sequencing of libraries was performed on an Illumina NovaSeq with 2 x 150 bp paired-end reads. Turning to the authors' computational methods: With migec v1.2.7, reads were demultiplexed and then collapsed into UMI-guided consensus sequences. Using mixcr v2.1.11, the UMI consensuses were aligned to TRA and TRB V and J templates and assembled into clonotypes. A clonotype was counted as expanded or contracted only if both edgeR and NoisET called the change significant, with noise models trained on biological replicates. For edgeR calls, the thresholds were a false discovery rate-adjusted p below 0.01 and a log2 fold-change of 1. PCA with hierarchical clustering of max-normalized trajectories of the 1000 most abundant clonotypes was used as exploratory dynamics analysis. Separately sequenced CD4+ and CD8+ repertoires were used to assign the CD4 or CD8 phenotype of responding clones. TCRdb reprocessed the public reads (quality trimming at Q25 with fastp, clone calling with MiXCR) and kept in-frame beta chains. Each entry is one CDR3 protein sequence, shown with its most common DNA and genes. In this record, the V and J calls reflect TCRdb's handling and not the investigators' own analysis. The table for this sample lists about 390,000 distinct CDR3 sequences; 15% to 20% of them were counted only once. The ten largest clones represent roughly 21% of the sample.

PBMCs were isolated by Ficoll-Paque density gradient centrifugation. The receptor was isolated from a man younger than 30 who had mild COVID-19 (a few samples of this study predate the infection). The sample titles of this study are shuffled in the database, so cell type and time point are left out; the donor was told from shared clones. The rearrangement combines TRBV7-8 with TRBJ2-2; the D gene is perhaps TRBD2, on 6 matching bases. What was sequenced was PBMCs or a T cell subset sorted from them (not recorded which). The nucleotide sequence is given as TGTGCCAGCAGCCGCCGCCAGCGGGTGAACACCGGGGAGCTGTTTTTT. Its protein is CASSRRQRVNTGELFF. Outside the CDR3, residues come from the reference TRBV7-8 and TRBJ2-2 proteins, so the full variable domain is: GAGVSQSPRYKVAKRGQDVALRCDPISGHVSLFWYQQALGQGPEFLTYFQNEAQLDKSGLPSDRFFAERPEGSVSTLKIQRTQQEDSAVYLCASSRRQRVNTGELFFGEGSRLTVL.